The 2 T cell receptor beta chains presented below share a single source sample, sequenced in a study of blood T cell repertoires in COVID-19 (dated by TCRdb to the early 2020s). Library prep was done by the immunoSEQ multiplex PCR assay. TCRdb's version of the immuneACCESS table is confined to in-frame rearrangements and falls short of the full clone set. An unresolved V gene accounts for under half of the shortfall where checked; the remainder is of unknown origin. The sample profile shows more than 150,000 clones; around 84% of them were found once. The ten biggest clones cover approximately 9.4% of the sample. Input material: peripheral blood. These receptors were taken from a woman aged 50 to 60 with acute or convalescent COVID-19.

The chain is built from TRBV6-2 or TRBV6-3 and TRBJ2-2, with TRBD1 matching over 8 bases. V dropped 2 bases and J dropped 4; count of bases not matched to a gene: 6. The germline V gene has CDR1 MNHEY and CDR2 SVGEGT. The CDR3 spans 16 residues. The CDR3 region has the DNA TGTGCCAGCAGTTACCCCACAGGGGGTGGCACCGGGGAGCTGTTTTTT. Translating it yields CASSYPTGGGTGELFF.

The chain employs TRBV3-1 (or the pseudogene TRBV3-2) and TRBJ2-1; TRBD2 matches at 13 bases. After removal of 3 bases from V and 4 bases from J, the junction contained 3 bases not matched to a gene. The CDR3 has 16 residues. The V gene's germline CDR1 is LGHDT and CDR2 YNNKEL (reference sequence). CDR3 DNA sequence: TGTGCCAGCAGCCAGGAGACTAGCGGGGGGTACAATGAGCAGTTCTTC. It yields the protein CASSQETSGGYNEQFF.